The sample holds many counts of the clone carrying this T cell receptor delta chain. The antigen is unknown. TCRdb re-called the multiplex PCR reads with CATT. The sample has around 86,000 delta-chain clones; roughly 1.4% are singletons. The source of the sample is a study of γδ T cells in repeated Plasmodium falciparum infection. Overall study: Malian samples came from no-transmission periods or across acute febrile malaria episodes.

The CDR3 is 17 amino acids. Germline V gene sequence: CDR1 TSWWSYY, CDR2 QGS. V was cut by 0 bases and J by 3 bases, with 17 bases left in between. Bulk repertoires came from Vgamma9/Vdelta2+ or Vdelta2-negative gammadelta T cells flow-sorted from PBMC. Study results and limitations: Waves of new clonotype selection appeared after repeated controlled infections in Vdelta2-negative, largely Vdelta1+, gammadelta T cells. Donors in Mali lived in a small rural village, largely one ethnic group.

This clonotype was obtained from a pool of human donors (malaria-infected and uninfected, not separated). The gene calls are TRDV1 and TRDJ1; D gene ambiguous. The specimen sequenced was gamma-delta T cells from blood. The CDR3 protein is CALGELKLSRKADKLIF. The CDR3 nucleotides are TGTGCTCTTGGGGAACTGAAGCTGTCCCGAAAGGCCGATAAACTCATCTTT.